This T cell receptor (beta chain) originates from a study of cytotoxic CD8 clonotypes in ibrutinib-treated CLL. Study summary: Investigators collected response samples after a median about 11 months of treatment, range 6 to 36.

CDR3 length equals 16 residues. In germline, CDR1 is SGHRS, CDR2 YFSETQ. V lost 0 bases and J 7 bases, leaving 17 bases between the germline ends. Notes on this clone: No antigen is known for it.

The planned depth of sequencing spanned 1 in 200,000 to 1 in 1 million T cells. Sequencing used immunoSEQ multiplex PCR; TCRdb keeps in-frame clones, though not all of them. This repertoire shows some 150,000 clones, more than 75% found once; its top ten account for 7.6%. Study-level points and caveats: Researchers report that baseline clonality outpaced age-matched healthy donors and tracked circulating CD8+ T-cell counts. The public clonotypes identified were infrequent and showed contraction or stability on treatment.

Material: PBMCs, obtained after 36 months of ibrutinib treatment. The chain combines TRBV5-1 with TRBJ2-1; D might be TRBD1 (5 bases). This TCR derives from a human donor with chronic lymphocytic leukemia. The CDR3 loop is CASSLGGTGRENEQFF. The DNA of the CDR3 is TGCGCCAGCAGCTTGGGGGGCACAGGTCGAGAGAATGAGCAGTTCTTC.